This TCR beta chain was obtained from a study of vaccination and CD4 T cells after COVID-19. Study information: Testing by nasal swab PCR showed convalescent patients to be SARS-CoV-2 positive; fewer than 10 were mild and one was severe. The study drew post-COVID samples a median approximately 100 days after diagnosis (range 35 to 161).

Remarks on this clonotype: Its antigen is not identified.

The treatment: approximately nine-day PBMC culture with coronavirus spike peptide pools or control peptides (ViraFEST assay). Each well received about 2.2 million PBMCs, cultured with around 10 IU/ml IL-2 and approximately 10 ug/ml peptide pools. Study conclusions and caveats: Convalescent patients had a median roughly 86% of post-vaccine SARS-CoV-2-reactive clones that were detected only after vaccination, not before it.

The germline V gene encodes CDR1 SGHTA and CDR2 FQGNSA. The CDR3 contains 14 residues. Deletions cut 8 bases from V and 2 bases from J, with 12 bases between. CD4+ T cells that had been cultured provided DNA sequenced with the Oncomine TCR Beta short-read assay. TCRdb itself ran the PCR reads through MiXCR, one entry per CDR3 protein. Of over 20,000 distinct CDR3 sequences in the sample, roughly 50% were seen once. V usage is TRBV7-2 and J usage is TRBJ2-2; weak D call: TRBD2 (6 bases). Sequencing was carried out using CD4+ T cells from blood, cultured in vitro. The sequence was collected from a human donor who had recovered from COVID-19. CDR3 loop: CASLGTLNTGELFF. The CDR3 region has the DNA TGTGCCAGCCTCGGGACTCTTAACACCGGGGAGCTGTTTTTT.